Here is one T cell receptor (beta chain) with its context. What it binds is not known. TCRdb re-called the 5' RACE reads through MiXCR, storing one row per CDR3 protein. The sample consists of 65,000 to 90,000 distinct CDR3 sequences, 7.5% to 8% of them appearing once. The source of the sample is a study of T cells after yellow fever vaccination. Study-wide points: Researchers cautioned that FACS-sorted repertoires could harbor abundant clonotypes contaminating from the bulk population. There was a small share of clonotypes that showed up in both the CD4 and CD8 compartments.

The germline V gene has CDR1 DFQATT and CDR2 SNEGSKA (reference sequence). The V gene end was trimmed by 6 bases and the J gene end by 2 bases; junction bases not matched to a gene: 8. CDR3 size: 16 residues. The chain employs TRBV20-1 and TRBJ2-3; TRBD2 matches at 13 bases. This sample comprised CD8+ T cells sorted from PBMCs, obtained on the day of the yellow fever booster vaccination. The receptor was derived from a man in his thirties or forties who received the YFV17D yellow fever vaccine. This chain's CDR3 is CSARGLAGVHTDTQYF. CDR3 sequence (DNA): TGCAGTGCCCGAGGACTAGCGGGAGTCCACACAGATACGCAGTATTTT.